This entry describes one T cell receptor beta chain. This sample is part of a study of blood T cell repertoires in COVID-19. Across the whole study: Samples came from the United States, Italy and Spain, spanning acute and convalescent COVID-19.

Under the authors' procedure: Using reference gene primer amplification, nucleated cell counts were estimated. Repertoires were generated with immunoSEQ multiplex PCR, while TCRdb's copy carries only in-frame clones and drops some. V and J calls and clone size are given by that table; D and trimming were obtained from the DNA. The table includes about 220,000 clones, 75% to 90% detected once. V dropped 1 base and J dropped 6 bases, with 18 bases sitting between them. Per the germline V gene, CDR1 is LGHNA and CDR2 is YNFKEQ. This CDR3 is 16 amino acids long. The chain uses TRBV4-2 and TRBJ1-2; tentative D call: TRBD1 (6 bases). Sample: peripheral blood. The clonotype was recovered from a woman aged 30 to 39 who had recovered from COVID-19. The CDR3 reads CASSQGGRASGHGYTF. DNA of the CDR3: TGTGCCAGCAGCCAAGGGGGGCGGGCTTCGGGACATGGCTACACCTTC.